The 25 T cell receptor beta chains reported below all come from one sample, sequenced in a study of circulating CD8 cells and anti-PD-1 response in melanoma (dated by TCRdb to the early 2020s). This sample was sequenced with a NextSeq 500. The QIAseq Immune Repertoire RNA Library Kit, Human TCR Panel was used to prepare TCR libraries from roughly 16 ng of total RNA. The public reads were reprocessed in TCRdb via fastp at Q25 and MiXCR, keeping in-frame beta chains. Records with the same CDR3 protein are collapsed into one entry carrying the most frequent genes and DNA. This sample comprises 400 to 500 distinct CDR3 sequences, about 12% of them detected only once. The ten largest clones add up to 60% to 80% of the sample. Using a BD FACSAria II cell sorter, four subsets defined by PD-1 and/or TIGIT were sorted out of live CD3+CD8+TCRalphabeta+ cells. Sequencing used CD8+ T cells from PBMCs, obtained at baseline or after one month of anti-PD-1 therapy (not recorded which). The receptors come from a human donor with melanoma.

V usage is TRBV2 and J usage is TRBJ2-7; D gene uncertain. This CDR3 has 10 residues. From germline, CDR1 is SNHLY and CDR2 FYNNEI. The ends were cut back, 5 bases at V and 3 bases at J, with 2 bases in the middle. The CDR3 DNA follows: TGTGCCAGCAGTATCTACGAGCAGTACTTC. It specifies CASSIYEQYF.

This clonotype rates as large (0.1 to 1%). The rearrangement links TRBV5-6 to TRBJ1-1, with D possibly being TRBD1 (5 bases). CDR1 is SGHDT, CDR2 YYEEEE, per germline. The CDR3 covers 14 residues. V was shortened by 4 bases and J by 6 bases, with 16 bases between the two germline ends. The CDR3 reads CASSVWATVPEAFF. In DNA, the CDR3 is TGTGCCAGCAGCGTGTGGGCGACAGTTCCTGAAGCTTTCTTT. Supplemented by reference TRBV5-6 and TRBJ1-1, the full variable domain reads DAGVTQSPTHLIKTRGQQVTLRCSPKSGHDTVSWYQQALGQGPQFIFQYYEEEERQRGNFPDRFSGHQFPNYSSELNVNALLLGDSALYLCASSVWATVPEAFFGQGTRLTVV.

This clonotype ranks as medium-sized. The chain employs TRBV2 and TRBJ2-3, with a tentative D call TRBD2 (6 bases). The CDR3 sequence is 16 residues long. The germline gives CDR1 SNHLY, CDR2 FYNNEI. The V and J ends lost 2 bases and 5 bases respectively, with 17 bases between them. CDR3 nucleotides: TGTGCCAGCAGTGAAAGGGCGGGGATATCCCTAGATACGCAGTATTTT. Translated: CASSERAGISLDTQYF.

This clonotype is labeled as medium-sized. This chain uses TRBV28 with TRBJ1-4, with D maybe TRBD1 (5 bases). Trimming shortened V by 6 bases and J by 10 bases, and 21 bases separated the two germline ends. This CDR3 comprises 15 residues. Germline V gene lookup returns CDR1 MDHEN and CDR2 SYDVKM. The CDR3 protein is CASSDQGPQVRKLFF. The CDR3 nucleotides read TGTGCCAGCAGCGACCAGGGTCCACAGGTCCGAAAACTGTTTTTT.

This clonotype is categorized as medium-sized. V and J are TRBV6-5 and TRBJ2-1, with a weak D call TRBD1 (6 bases). The germline gives CDR1 MNHEY, CDR2 SVGAGI. V lost 5 bases, J lost 9 bases, and 14 bases lay in between. The CDR3 is 13 amino acids. The CDR3 loop reads CASSLQGLGEQFF. CDR3 in DNA: TGTGCCAGCAGTCTCCAGGGGCTAGGTGAGCAGTTCTTC.

In this sample, this clonotype is medium-sized (0.01 to 0.1%). The V and J genes are TRBV29-1 and TRBJ2-1, with D unclear. The CDR3 is 14 amino acids. Trimming took off 0 bases at V and 7 bases at J, with 13 bases between the two ends. The germline gives CDR1 SQVTM, CDR2 ANQGSEA. The CDR3 nucleotides read TGCAGCGTTGAAGATTTCCGGGTCCTAAATGAGCAGTTCTTC. Amino acid sequence: CSVEDFRVLNEQFF.

The chain joins TRBV20-1 to TRBJ1-2; D remains unclear. The V gene's germline CDR1 is DFQATT and CDR2 SNEGSKA (reference sequence). CDR3 length: 16 residues. V lost 0 bases to trimming and J lost 8 bases, with 22 bases between them. Written as DNA, the CDR3 is TGCAGTGCTAGAGAGACGGGTCGTGCAGCCGCCGAAGGCTACACCTTC. Its translation: CSARETGRAAAEGYTF.

This clonotype is categorized as large (0.1 to 1%). The CDR3 DNA reads TGTGCCAGCAGCCCGCGGGGTGAAAAACTGTTTTTT. Translated: CASSPRGEKLFF. The chain recombines TRBV9 with TRBJ1-4; D uncertain. V was cut by 4 bases and J by 7 bases, with 8 bases left in between. Germline CDR1 is SGDLS and CDR2 is YYNGEE. CDR3 size: 12 residues.

The rearrangement joins TRBV2 to TRBJ2-7, with 7 bases fitting TRBD1. CDR1 is SNHLY, CDR2 FYNNEI, per germline. There are 18 residues in the CDR3. Losses at the gene ends were 6 bases for V and 0 bases for J; bases not matched to a gene: 17. The CDR3: CASRPVISTGDDSYEQYF. The CDR3 DNA sequence: TGTGCCAGCAGGCCAGTAATCTCTACAGGGGACGACTCCTACGAGCAGTACTTC. Full variable domain (rest looked up from reference TRBV2 and TRBJ2-7): EPEVTQTPSHQVTQMGQEVILRCVPISNHLYFYWYRQILGQKVEFLVSFYNNEISEKSEIFDDQFSVERPDGSNFTLKIRSTKLEDSAMYFCASRPVISTGDDSYEQYFGPGTRLTVT.

V usage is TRBV6-6 and J usage is TRBJ1-4, with D possibly matching TRBD1 (5 bases). Germline lookup yields CDR1 MNHNY and CDR2 SVGAGI (reference sequence). This CDR3 is built from 15 residues. V lost 3 bases to trimming and J lost 5 bases, with 13 bases between them. The CDR3 DNA reads TGTGCCAGCAGTTATCTCGGCAGGGCGAATGAAAAACTGTTTTTT. Its protein is CASSYLGRANEKLFF.

This clonotype is labeled as medium-sized (0.01 to 0.1%). The J gene is TRBJ2-2, the V gene TRBV7-2; D may be TRBD1 (6 bases). This CDR3 region has 17 residues. The germline CDR1 and CDR2 sequences are SGHTA and FQGNSA. V gave up 5 bases and J gave up 3 bases, with 19 bases separating them. The CDR3 nucleotides are TGTGCCAGCAGCCCGTACGCCCGGACAGTCTACACCGGGGAGCTGTTTTTT. Translating gives CASSPYARTVYTGELFF.

The J gene is TRBJ1-1, the V gene TRBV27; TRBD1 matches at 7 bases. This CDR3 contains 14 residues. V lost 5 bases and J lost 5; bases outside the gene matches: 8. CDR1 is MNHEY and CDR2 is SMNVEV in the germline V gene (reference sequence). The CDR3 here is CASSPQGGSTEAFF. As DNA, the CDR3 is TGTGCCAGCAGTCCCCAGGGGGGGAGTACTGAAGCTTTCTTT.

The sample holds a few counts of this clonotype. This sequence may be a read error, since a much larger clone differs from it by one base. V usage is TRBV28 and J usage is TRBJ1-5; D might be TRBD1 (5 bases). Germline V lookup: CDR1 MDHEN, CDR2 SYDVKM. This CDR3 comprises 14 residues. Here the CDR3 DNA reads TGTGCCGGCAGTCGGGGCCGCGGCAATCAGCCCCAGCATTTT. Its protein is CAGSRGRGNQPQHF.

This clonotype rates as large (0.1 to 1%). The J gene is TRBJ2-1, the V gene TRBV7-2, with 8 bases aligning to TRBD2. Per germline, CDR1 SGHTA and CDR2 FQGNSA. V lost 4 bases to trimming and J lost 4 bases; unmatched junction nucleotides: 9. The CDR3 runs to 16 residues. CDR3 region: CASSYDLRGVYNEQFF. CDR3 in DNA: TGTGCCAGCAGCTACGACTTGCGGGGGGTATACAATGAGCAGTTCTTC.

Sample share makes this clonotype medium-sized. This chain joins TRBV11-2 and TRBJ1-5; D gene uncertain. Deletions cut 0 bases from V and 7 bases from J, with 10 bases between. In germline, CDR1 is SGHAT, CDR2 FQNNGV. This CDR3 has 14 residues. CDR3 residues: CASSLDPGGQPQHF. In nucleotides, the CDR3 is TGTGCCAGCAGCTTAGATCCAGGCGGGCAGCCCCAGCATTTT. The whole variable domain, filled in from reference TRBV11-2 and TRBJ1-5, reads EAGVAQSPRYKIIEKRQSVAFWCNPISGHATLYWYQQILGQGPKLLIQFQNNGVVDDSQLPKDRFSAERLKGVDSTLKIQPAKLEDSAVYLCASSLDPGGQPQHFGDGTRLSIL.

Judged by abundance, this clonotype is medium-sized (0.01 to 0.1%). The chain is built from TRBV19 and TRBJ2-1; 8 bases fit TRBD1. J gave up 2 bases and V 1 base, and 7 bases lay outside the gene matches. Germline CDR1 reads LNHDA; CDR2 reads SQIVND (reference sequence). CDR3 length equals 17 residues. CDR3 region: CASSIVPQGATYNEQFF. The CDR3 bases are TGTGCCAGTAGTATAGTACCCCAGGGGGCGACCTACAATGAGCAGTTCTTC.

The chain links TRBV29-1 to TRBJ1-1; the match to TRBD1 covers 8 bases. The length of the CDR3 is 16 residues. With V trimmed by 2 bases and J by 0 bases, 8 bases remained unmatched. Germline values: CDR1 SQVTM, CDR2 ANQGSEA. The DNA for the CDR3 is TGCAGCGTTGAATACCAGGGGGCACCTTTGAACACTGAAGCTTTCTTT. Amino acid sequence: CSVEYQGAPLNTEAFF.

This clonotype rates as medium-sized. The chain couples TRBV7-2 to TRBJ2-5, with a tentative D call TRBD1 (5 bases). Germline V gives CDR1 SGHTA, CDR2 FQGNSA. Trimming took 1 base from V and 5 from J, leaving 8 bases between them. The CDR3 is made up of 13 amino acids. The CDR3 sequence: CASSLVGLETQYF. DNA for the CDR3: TGTGCCAGCAGCTTAGTGGGGCTGGAGACCCAGTACTTC.

Within the sample, this clonotype is medium-sized. The chain employs TRBV21-1 and TRBJ2-1; the table's D call, TRBD2, has no DNA check behind it. TRBV21-1 represents a pseudogene. The CDR3 runs to 17 residues. CDR3 in DNA: TGTGCCAGCAGCAAAGACTCTAGCGGAAGCTCCTACAATGAGCAGTTCTTC. It encodes CASSKDSSGSSYNEQFF.

In its sample, this clonotype is medium-sized. The chain recombines TRBV11-2 with TRBJ2-7; D gene unclear. The germline V gene encodes CDR1 SGHAT and CDR2 FQNNGV. CDR3 length: 11 residues. The V and J ends lost 1 base and 5 bases respectively, with 3 bases between them. CDR3 DNA sequence: TGTGCCAGCAGCTTAGCCAACGAGCAGTACTTC. It codes for CASSLANEQYF. Full variable domain (remainder filled in from reference TRBV11-2 and TRBJ2-7): EAGVAQSPRYKIIEKRQSVAFWCNPISGHATLYWYQQILGQGPKLLIQFQNNGVVDDSQLPKDRFSAERLKGVDSTLKIQPAKLEDSAVYLCASSLANEQYFGPGTRLTVT.

Worth noting for this clonotype: This may come from a read error, since a much larger clone is one base off. The chain joins TRBV28 to TRBJ1-6; D is undetermined. Germline V CDR1 and CDR2: MDHEN, SYDVKM. V was cut by 5 bases and J by 8 bases, with 13 bases left in between. This CDR3 region has 14 residues. CDR3: CASSPGTGDSPLHF. Here the CDR3 DNA reads TGTGCCAGCAGTCCCGGCACCGGGGATTCACCCCTCCACTTT.

By share, this clonotype counts as medium-sized (0.01 to 0.1%). The CDR3 bases are TGTGCCAGCAGCCCCGCGCAAAGCACCAGCACAGATACGCAGTATTTT. Encoded protein: CASSPAQSTSTDTQYF. The chain recombines TRBV9 with TRBJ2-3; D is ambiguous. The CDR3 has 16 residues. Germline CDR1 and CDR2: SGDLS and YYNGEE. V was pared by 4 bases and J by 0 bases, with 15 bases between. The whole variable domain, filled in from reference TRBV9 and TRBJ2-3, reads DSGVTQTPKHLITATGQRVTLRCSPRSGDLSVYWYQQSLDQGLQFLIQYYNGEERAKGNILERFSAQQFPDLHSELNLSSLELGDSALYFCASSPAQSTSTDTQYFGPGTRLTVL.

This clonotype is large within its sample. This chain joins TRBV4-2 and TRBJ2-5; 14 bases map to TRBD2. Germline CDR1 reads LGHNA; CDR2 reads YNFKEQ. J lost 5 bases, V lost 4 bases, and 12 bases had no gene match. The CDR3 covers 18 residues. CDR3 in amino acids: CASSPSWGTSGSLETQYF. CDR3 in DNA: TGTGCCAGCAGCCCCTCCTGGGGGACTAGCGGGAGTCTGGAGACCCAGTACTTC.

Relative to its sample, this clonotype is large. The J gene is TRBJ1-1, the V gene TRBV28; 7 bases line up with TRBD1. Looked up from germline, CDR1 is MDHEN and CDR2 is SYDVKM. The V segment lost 3 bases and the J segment 7 bases; nucleotides outside the gene matches: 2. This CDR3 comprises 12 residues. The CDR3 loop is CASSLTGIEAFF. CDR3 bases: TGTGCCAGCAGTTTGACAGGGATTGAAGCTTTCTTT.

Relative to its sample, this clonotype is medium-sized. The chain recombines TRBV27 with TRBJ2-3, with D unresolved. Germline V gives CDR1 MNHEY, CDR2 SMNVEV (reference sequence). V shed 4 bases and J shed 3 bases, with 11 bases lying between them. This CDR3 region has 14 residues. The DNA for the CDR3 is TGTGCCAGCAGTTGGGGATCTTATACAGATACGCAGTATTTT. Translated: CASSWGSYTDTQYF.